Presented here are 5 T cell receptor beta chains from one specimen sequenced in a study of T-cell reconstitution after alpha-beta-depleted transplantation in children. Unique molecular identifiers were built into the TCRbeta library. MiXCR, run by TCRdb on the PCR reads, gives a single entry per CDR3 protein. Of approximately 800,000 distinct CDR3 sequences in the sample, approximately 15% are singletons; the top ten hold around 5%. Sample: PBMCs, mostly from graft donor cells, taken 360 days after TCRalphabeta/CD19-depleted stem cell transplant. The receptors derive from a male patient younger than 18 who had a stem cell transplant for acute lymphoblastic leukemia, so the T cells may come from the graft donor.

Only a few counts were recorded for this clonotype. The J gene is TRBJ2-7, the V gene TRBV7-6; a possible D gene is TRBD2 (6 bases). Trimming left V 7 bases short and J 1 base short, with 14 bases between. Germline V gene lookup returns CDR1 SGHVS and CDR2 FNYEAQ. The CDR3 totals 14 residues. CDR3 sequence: CASTPGLESYEQYF. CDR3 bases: TGTGCCAGCACCCCGGGACTCGAATCCTACGAGCAGTACTTC.

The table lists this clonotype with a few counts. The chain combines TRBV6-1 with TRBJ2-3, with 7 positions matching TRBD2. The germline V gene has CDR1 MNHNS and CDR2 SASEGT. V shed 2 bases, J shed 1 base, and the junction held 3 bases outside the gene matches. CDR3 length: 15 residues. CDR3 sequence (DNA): TGTGCCAGCAGTGAACAGCGGGGAGGCACAGATACGCAGTATTTT. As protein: CASSEQRGGTDTQYF.

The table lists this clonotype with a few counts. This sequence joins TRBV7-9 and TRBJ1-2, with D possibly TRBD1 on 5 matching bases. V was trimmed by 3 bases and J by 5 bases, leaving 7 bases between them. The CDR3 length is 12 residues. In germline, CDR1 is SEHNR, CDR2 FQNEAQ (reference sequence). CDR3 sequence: CASSFRVYGYTF. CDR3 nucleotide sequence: TGTGCCAGCAGCTTCAGGGTATATGGCTACACCTTC.

The CDR3 nucleotides read TGCAGTGCTAGCTCCTGGGGGACGGACGTTGGGGCCAACGTCCTGACTTTC. Translation gives CSASSWGTDVGANVLTF. The chain recombines TRBV20-1 with TRBJ2-6; D tentatively fits TRBD1 or TRBD2 (5 bases each). Germline values: CDR1 DFQATT, CDR2 SNEGSKA (reference sequence). V shed 3 bases and J shed 3 bases, with 18 bases lying between them. The CDR3 contains 17 residues.

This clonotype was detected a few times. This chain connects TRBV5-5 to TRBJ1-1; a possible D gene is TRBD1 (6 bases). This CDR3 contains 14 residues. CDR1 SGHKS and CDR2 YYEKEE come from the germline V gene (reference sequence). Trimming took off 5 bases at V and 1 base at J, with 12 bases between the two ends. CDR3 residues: CASRRTAGNTEAFF. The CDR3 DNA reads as TGTGCCAGCAGGAGGACAGCCGGGAACACTGAAGCTTTCTTT.